The T cell receptor (beta chain) described here comes from a study of blood T cell repertoires in COVID-19. Assay used: immunoSEQ multiplex PCR; TCRdb lists only in-frame clones, some missing. The sample has about 220,000 clones, 84% seen once. This CDR3 contains 15 residues. Germline values: CDR1 SGHNT, CDR2 YENEEA. V was shortened by 5 bases and J by 4 bases, with 17 bases between the two germline ends. Everyone who took part was about 18 to 90 years old, and they came from 20 to 25 US areas. The origin of this receptor is a woman aged 40-49 years who had recovered from COVID-19. Input material: PBMCs or T cells enriched from blood (not recorded which). This rearrangement joins TRBV11-3 to TRBJ1-2; D perhaps matches TRBD1 (5 bases). CDR3 sequence: CASSLGTSRPYGYTF. In DNA form, the CDR3 reads TGTGCCAGCAGCCTAGGGACTTCGAGGCCCTATGGCTACACCTTC.